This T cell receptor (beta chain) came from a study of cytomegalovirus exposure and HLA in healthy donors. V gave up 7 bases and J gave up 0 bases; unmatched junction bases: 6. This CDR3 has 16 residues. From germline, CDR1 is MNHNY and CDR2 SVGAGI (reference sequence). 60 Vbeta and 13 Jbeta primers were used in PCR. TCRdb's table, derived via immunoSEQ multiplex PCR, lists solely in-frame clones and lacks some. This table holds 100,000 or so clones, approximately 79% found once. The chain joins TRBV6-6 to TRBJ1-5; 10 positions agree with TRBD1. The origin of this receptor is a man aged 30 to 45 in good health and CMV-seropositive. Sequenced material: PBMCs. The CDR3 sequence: CASIEWDRGSNQPQHF. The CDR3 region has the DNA TGTGCCAGCATCGAGTGGGACAGGGGTAGCAATCAGCCCCAGCATTTT.